Reported below is one T cell receptor (beta chain). The antigen is unknown. This sample was included in a study of CD8+ T cells in alopecia areata. Study at large: Dosing with tofacitinib proceeded for 6 to 18 months, followed by 6 months off drug. General observations from the study: The study found higher clonality in lesional than normal scalp, especially in alopecia totalis/universalis.

RNA was isolated and reverse transcribed to cDNA, the sequencing template. Sequencing was performed with immunoSEQ multiplex PCR; in TCRdb, only in-frame clones are kept and a portion is missing. This table has 65,000 to 70,000 clones, under 75% appearing once. V lost 4 bases and J 0 bases, leaving 15 bases between the germline ends. Germline V lookup: CDR1 SNHLY, CDR2 FYNNEI. The length of the CDR3 is 16 residues. Sorting separated CD4+ and CD8+ T cells out of PBMCs. The sequenced sample was CD8+ T cells sorted from blood, obtained at week 0. The TCR originated in a human donor with alopecia areata. The chain has TRBV2 and TRBJ2-5; D is tentatively TRBD1 or TRBD2 (5 bases each). CDR3 nucleotides: TGTGCCAGCAGTGCCCTGGGGACCGGCTACCAAGAGACCCAGTACTTC. Translating gives CASSALGTGYQETQYF.